This T cell receptor (beta chain) derives from a study of cytomegalovirus exposure and HLA in healthy donors. This CDR3 has 15 residues. CDR1 is SGHRS and CDR2 is YFSETQ in the germline V gene. V lost 0 bases and J lost 1; bases outside the gene matches: 1. The PCR contained 60 Vbeta and 13 Jbeta primers. Using immunoSEQ multiplex PCR, the repertoire was profiled, and TCRdb retains in-frame clones only, with some absent. The table lists 100,000 to 150,000 clones, under 80% of them singletons. Study-level findings and limits: Accurate HLA-A and HLA-B prediction from TCR beta sequences was reported for most subjects.

A note on this clone: Antigen unknown.

This chain joins TRBV5-1 and TRBJ1-5; 7 nucleotides agree with TRBD1. What was sequenced was PBMCs. This TCR came from a middle-aged man in good health and CMV-seropositive. The CDR3 region has the DNA TGCGCCAGCAGCTTGGGGACAGGAAGCAATCAGCCCCAGCATTTT. Amino acids: CASSLGTGSNQPQHF.